The entry below describes one T cell receptor beta chain. This sample is part of a study of blood T cell repertoires in COVID-19. This table comes from immunoSEQ multiplex PCR, and its TCRdb copy is limited to in-frame clones, with some not included. The sample carries fewer than 350,000 clones, 89% recorded once. This CDR3 is built from 16 residues. The junction had 5 bases not matched to a gene; V was cut back by 0 bases and J by 5 bases. Germline V gene lookup returns CDR1 LNHNV and CDR2 YYDKDF (reference sequence). The J gene is TRBJ2-2, the V gene TRBV15, with TRBD2 matching 8 bases. This TCR derives from a man aged 55 to 70 who had recovered from COVID-19. Sequenced input: PBMCs or T cells enriched from blood (not recorded which). The CDR3 reads CATSRDREGKTGELFF. CDR3 coding DNA: TGTGCCACCAGCAGAGATCGGGAGGGGAAAACCGGGGAGCTGTTTTTT.